The TCR beta chain under discussion was sequenced for a study of blood T cell repertoires in COVID-19. Authors' methods: Estimation of nucleated cell counts relied on the amplification of reference gene primers. Sequenced by immunoSEQ multiplex PCR; TCRdb stores in-frame clones only, minus some. V and J calls plus clone size are reproduced from that table; the DNA served to infer D and trimming. This repertoire shows fewer than 400,000 clones, roughly 90% found once; its top ten account for 2.9%. V was pared by 7 bases and J by 8 bases, with 20 bases between. CDR3 length: 14 residues. Germline loops: CDR1 MNHEY, CDR2 SVGAGI.

Sequencing used peripheral blood. The rearrangement joins TRBV6-5 to TRBJ1-2, with D possibly being TRBD1 (6 bases). The TCR sequence derives from a woman aged 25-40 years with COVID-19, enrolled during active disease. The CDR3 reads CASTPSGPQGGYTF. For the CDR3, the DNA is TGTGCCAGCACCCCTTCGGGGCCCCAGGGGGGCTACACCTTC.